This T cell receptor (beta chain) was found in a study of T cell responses to AZD1222 COVID-19 vaccine. Overall study findings and caveats: Only a handful of AZD1222 recipients, six or seven in all, had baseline seropositivity. Donors were chiefly white British, with a greater number of females, and clonal diversity was perhaps underestimated. Epitopes outside B.1.351 and B.1.1.7 mutated regions reportedly drew nearly half of spike TCRs. Following two doses of AZD1222, Spike-specific TCR breadth and depth rose.

Comments on this clone: Its target is unknown.

The CDR3 has 15 residues. V dropped 4 bases and J dropped 2; count of bases not matched to a gene: 2. Germline V CDR1 and CDR2: SGHKS, YYEKEE (reference sequence). The table came from immunoSEQ multiplex PCR; TCRdb's copy has only in-frame clones and leaves some out. The sample records tens of thousands of clones, approximately 79% being singletons. The chain joins TRBV5-5 to TRBJ2-1; TRBD2 matches 11 bases. The receptor was isolated from an adult in good health. The material was peripheral blood, obtained on day 0 of MenACWY control vaccination. This CDR3 is CASSRSGGAYNEQFF. CDR3 coding DNA: TGTGCCAGCAGCCGTAGCGGGGGGGCCTACAATGAGCAGTTCTTC.